This T cell receptor beta chain was sequenced for a study of vaccination effects on CD4 cells after COVID-19. TCRdb keeps only in-frame clones here, not all; method: immunoSEQ multiplex PCR. The table records 30,000 to 35,000 clones, approximately 78% of them present only once. In this sample, this clone turned up a few times. The target antigen is unknown. The CDR3 extends over 15 amino acids. The V gene's germline CDR1 is SGHTA and CDR2 FQGNSA. The ends lost 5 bases at V and 8 bases at J; junction bases unmatched: 11. Expansion with viral peptide pools was applied to antigen-specific CD4+ T cells by the ViraFEST assay prior to sequencing. Subsequent to a culture period of nine to ten days, CD4+ T cells were isolated. The cohort was immunized with two doses of either the BNT162b2 or mRNA-1273 vaccine.

The sample in question was CD4+ T cells from PBMCs cultured with HCoV-NL63 spike peptides, obtained after COVID-19 vaccination. The receptor was isolated from a human donor who received a COVID-19 vaccine. Some clones in this sample may be carry-over from other donors' samples. V usage is TRBV7-2 and J usage is TRBJ1-2, with 10 positions matching TRBD1. CDR3 amino acids: CASSPRDRGFEGYTF. In DNA, the CDR3 is TGTGCCAGCAGCCCCCGGGACAGGGGCTTTGAGGGCTACACCTTC.